A selection of T cell receptor beta chains follows, all from one sample in a study of T cells expressing NK-cell markers. One entry per CDR3 protein, without DNA, is what TCRdb gives after re-calling the 5' RACE reads. The sample data list hundreds of thousands of distinct CDR3 sequences. Specimen: blood T cells: a sorted CD56 or NKG2C T cell subset, CD4+ or CD8+ T cells, or bulk PBMC T cells (not recorded which). The receptor set was obtained from a man aged 18-70 years in good health. The CDR3 runs from the conserved cysteine through the conserved F or W.

TRBJ2-3 | TRBV24-1 | CATSDHGDGMDTQYF
TRBJ1-1 | TRBV20-1 | CSARDGSKEAFF
TRBJ2-3 | TRBV6-5 | CASSYTRDISDTQYF
TRBJ2-1 | TRBV3-1 | CASSQGLAGGMYEQFF
TRBJ2-6 | TRBV11-1 | CASSSPIGDRGRGGANVLTF
TRBJ1-4 | TRBV20-1 | CSAVDATNEKLFF
TRBJ1-5 | TRBV30 | CAWSSGVRGPQHF
TRBJ2-2 | TRBV7-2 | CASSLESLVTGELFF
TRBJ1-2 | TRBV6-1 | CASSEVWTAYGYTF
TRBJ2-3 | TRBV6-1 | CASMIQGRGTDTQYF
TRBJ1-2 | TRBV11-2 | CASSLIQGFPGYGYTF
TRBJ2-1 | TRBV15 | CATSGSPISYNEQFF
TRBJ2-4 | TRBV7-3 | CASSSRGGSTGGNIQYF
TRBJ2-3 | TRBV12-3/TRBV12-4 | CASSRPLIATQYF
TRBJ2-2 | TRBV19 | CASSNAGYTGELFF
TRBJ1-2 | TRBV3-1 | CASSQTSGYTF
TRBJ1-1 | TRBV6-1 | CASSPTGPMNTEAFF
TRBJ2-7 | TRBV4-2 | CASSQDYPYGVHEQYF
TRBJ2-3 | TRBV5-5 | CASSPVFSGGGADTQYF
TRBJ2-7 | TRBV12-3/TRBV12-4 | CASTRQGARNEQYF
TRBJ2-5 | TRBV10-3 | CAISEGTSGASETQYF
TRBJ2-2 | TRBV5-1 | CASSDFRTGELFF
TRBJ2-1 | TRBV18 | CASSPAFPGEQFF
TRBJ2-4 | TRBV18 | CASSPTAKNIQYF
TRBJ2-1 | TRBV5-1 | CASSLVTEQFF
TRBJ2-7 | TRBV7-8 | CASSLGAAFFSYEQYF
TRBJ1-1 | TRBV18 | CASSPPVGIKAFF
TRBJ2-1 | TRBV12-3/TRBV12-4 | CASSLRGTGLGEQFF
TRBJ2-7 | TRBV2 | CASSAKTDFPYEQYF
TRBJ2-3 | TRBV29-1 | CSVISGGSADTQYF
TRBJ2-7 | TRBV3-1 | CASSRLTPTDEQYF
TRBJ2-4 | TRBV4-1 | CASSQVLVASRVAKNIQYF
TRBJ1-1 | TRBV24-1 | CATRGAGMNTEAFF
TRBJ2-2 | TRBV10-3 | CATGTVDSINTGELFF
TRBJ2-2 | TRBV5-1 | CASSVDLLSLGELFF
TRBJ1-5 | TRBV3-1 | CASSQGDSPNQPQHF
TRBJ2-3 | TRBV6-1 | CASSARQGAGDTQYF
TRBJ2-3 | TRBV10-3 | CAISRLVVSTDTQYF
TRBJ2-1 | TRBV7-8 | CASSFQRGGPNEQFF
TRBJ2-6 | TRBV19 | CATSNPPGANVLTF
TRBJ1-5 | TRBV23-1 | CASSQVCQSNQPQHF
TRBJ1-1 | TRBV18 | CASSPTGVDEAFF
TRBJ1-2 | TRBV5-5 | CASLLEGTNYGYTF
TRBJ1-1 | TRBV7-3 | CASSLIRDSNTEAFF
TRBJ2-7 | TRBV4-1 | CASSPERTDSPYEQYF
TRBJ2-1 | TRBV7-8 | CASTSVAGGRQFF
TRBJ2-3 | TRBV20-1 | CSARVAPRWDSTDTQYF
TRBJ2-7 | TRBV12-3/TRBV12-4 | CASSFRGSSTYEQYF
TRBJ1-4 | TRBV6-4 | CASSVVSGQGKKLFF
TRBJ1-5 | TRBV2 | CASSPYHGSSNQPQHF
TRBJ2-3 | TRBV7-3 | CASSLSLNGADTQYF
TRBJ1-5 | TRBV11-3 | CASSLVVGLGSQPQHF
TRBJ2-7 | TRBV12-3/TRBV12-4 | CASSFAPGTTNEQYF